The sequence of this T cell receptor beta chain was determined in a study of T cell responses to AZD1222 COVID-19 vaccine. Notes on the study in general: Recipients of AZD1222 seropositive at baseline numbered only five or six. Spike-wide vaccine-associated CD4 TCRs dominated at 160-218 and 743-854.

This clone appeared once. No antigen is known for it. Profiled with immunoSEQ multiplex PCR; TCRdb holds only in-frame clones, not every one. The sample lists approximately 150,000 clones; roughly 92% were seen once. Per the germline V gene, CDR1 is SGHAT and CDR2 is FQNNGV. The CDR3 contains 19 residues. V lost 1 base to trimming and J lost 0 bases, with 19 bases between them. The sequence came from an adult in good health. The chain combines TRBV11-2 with TRBJ2-1, with D possibly matching TRBD2 (5 bases). The input for sequencing was peripheral blood, taken on day 0 of AZD1222 vaccination. The CDR3 region has the DNA TGTGCCAGCAGCTTAGGATCATATCAGCGGAACAACTCCTACAATGAGCAGTTCTTC. Translation: CASSLGSYQRNNSYNEQFF. Complete variable domain (other parts from reference TRBV11-2 and TRBJ2-1): EAGVAQSPRYKIIEKRQSVAFWCNPISGHATLYWYQQILGQGPKLLIQFQNNGVVDDSQLPKDRFSAERLKGVDSTLKIQPAKLEDSAVYLCASSLGSYQRNNSYNEQFFGPGTRLTVL.